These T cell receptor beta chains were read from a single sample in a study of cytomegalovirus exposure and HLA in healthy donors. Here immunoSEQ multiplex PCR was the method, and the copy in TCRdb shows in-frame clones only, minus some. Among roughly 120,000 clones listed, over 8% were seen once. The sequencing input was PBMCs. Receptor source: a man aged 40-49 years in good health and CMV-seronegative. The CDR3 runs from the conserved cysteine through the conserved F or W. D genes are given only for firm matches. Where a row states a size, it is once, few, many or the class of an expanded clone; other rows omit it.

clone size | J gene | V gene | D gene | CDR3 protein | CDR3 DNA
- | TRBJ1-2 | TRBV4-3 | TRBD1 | CASSQDRGVGYTF | TGCGCCAGCAGCCAAGACAGGGGGGTTGGCTACACCTTC
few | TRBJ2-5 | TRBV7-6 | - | CASSPVLEETQYF | TGTGCCAGCAGCCCGGTCCTCGAGGAGACCCAGTACTTC
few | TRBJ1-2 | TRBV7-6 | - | CASSFRGNYGYTF | TGTGCCAGCAGCTTCAGGGGCAACTATGGCTACACCTTC
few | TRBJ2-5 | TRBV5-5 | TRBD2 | CASSSLTSGEETQYF | TGTGCCAGCAGTTCCCTCACTAGCGGGGAAGAGACCCAGTACTTC
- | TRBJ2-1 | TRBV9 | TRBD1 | CASSDGTGMSDEQFF | TGTGCCAGCAGTGACGGGACAGGGATGTCCGATGAGCAGTTCTTC
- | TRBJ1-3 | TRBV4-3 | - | CASSQDRQGNSAGNTIYF | TGCGCCAGCAGCCAAGATCGGCAGGGGAATTCAGCTGGAAACACCATATATTTT
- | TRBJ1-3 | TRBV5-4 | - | CASSLAFSAGNTIYF | TGTGCCAGCAGCTTGGCCTTTAGTGCTGGAAACACCATATATTTT
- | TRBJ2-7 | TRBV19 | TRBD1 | CASRGTGTGANEQYF | TGTGCCAGTAGGGGGACCGGGACAGGGGCTAACGAGCAGTACTTC
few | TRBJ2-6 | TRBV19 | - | CASSIHPRDSGANVLTF | TGTGCCAGTAGTATACATCCCAGGGACTCTGGGGCCAACGTCCTGACTTTC
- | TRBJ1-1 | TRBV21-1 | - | CASSLAEGHGCTEAFF | TGTGCCAGCAGCCTAGCTGAGGGACACGGGTGCACTGAAGCTTTCTTT
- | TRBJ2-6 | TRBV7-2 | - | CASSQAGANVLTF | TGTGCCAGCAGTCAGGCTGGGGCCAACGTCCTGACTTTC
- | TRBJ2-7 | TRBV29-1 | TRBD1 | CSVEDRGYEQYF | TGCAGCGTTGAGGACAGGGGTTACGAGCAGTACTTC
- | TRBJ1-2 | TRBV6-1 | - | CASRSGHGDYGYTF | TGTGCCAGCAGGTCGGGACACGGGGACTATGGCTACACCTTC
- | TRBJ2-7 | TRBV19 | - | CASSMGHSSSYEQYF | TGTGCCAGTAGTATGGGACACTCGAGCTCCTACGAGCAGTACTTC